The next 23 T cell receptor beta chains were all read from a single sample in a study of CD8+ T cells in alopecia areata (dated by TCRdb to 2016 to 2018). This sample's time point label indicates: about 25 weeks on oral tofacitinib. In light of the paper, this sample's treatment or condition label describes: oral pan-JAK inhibitor, 5-10 mg twice daily. The library was produced with the immunoSEQ multiplex PCR assay. RNA was extracted from all samples and reverse transcribed into cDNA, which served as template for TCR sequencing. The table was pulled from immuneACCESS by TCRdb, which kept in-frame rearrangements only. Such tables lose some clones; where checked, under half of the loss comes from unresolved V genes, and the rest has no known cause. A total of 150,000 to 200,000 clones appear in this sample, 60% of them only once. The biggest ten clones account for just over 1% of the sample. The sequenced sample was CD4+ T cells sorted from blood, obtained at week 24, from a patient treated with tofacitinib. The source of these receptors is a human donor with alopecia areata.

The chain combines TRBV30 with TRBJ1-2; maybe TRBD1 (6 bases). V lost 4 bases, J lost 4 bases, and 19 bases lay in between. CDR3 size: 15 residues. Germline loops: CDR1 GTSNPN, CDR2 SVGIG (reference sequence). CDR3 sequence (DNA): TGTGCCTGGATACCGGGACAACCGACCCTCTATGGCTACACCTTC. Its translation: CAWIPGQPTLYGYTF.

The chain is built from TRBV7-2 and TRBJ1-6; no definite D call. CDR3 length: 15 amino acids. Germline assignment: CDR1 SGHTA and CDR2 FQGNSA. The V end was cut by 2 bases, the J end by 7 bases, with 12 bases between. CDR3: CASSLLGRHNSPLHF. The CDR3 DNA reads TGTGCCAGCAGCTTATTGGGGAGGCACAATTCACCCCTCCACTTT.

This clone was seen only a few times. V and J are TRBV4-1 and TRBJ2-3; TRBD1 aligns across 9 bases. The CDR3 has 15 amino acids. Germline CDR1 and CDR2: MGHRA and YSYEKL. V dropped 7 bases and J dropped 4; count of bases not matched to a gene: 9. CDR3 DNA sequence: TGCGCCAGCAAGGCTGCGGGGACAGGGTCAGATACGCAGTATTTT. This sequence encodes CASKAAGTGSDTQYF.

There are a few counts of this clone. The CDR3 DNA reads TGTGCCAGCAGCAGTCGCCCACTACAGAGCTCTGGGGCCAACGTCCTGACTTTC. Translating it yields CASSSRPLQSSGANVLTF. The rearrangement joins TRBV2 to TRBJ2-6; D is undetermined. CDR1 is SNHLY, CDR2 FYNNEI, per germline. V shed 6 bases and J shed 0 bases, with 18 bases lying between them. The CDR3 consists of 18 residues.

CDR3 loop: CASSLPGRMNTEAFF. In nucleotides, the CDR3 is TGTGCCAGCAGTTTACCGGGACGCATGAACACTGAAGCTTTCTTT. V is TRBV27 and J is TRBJ1-1, with D tentatively TRBD1 (5 bases). This CDR3 comprises 15 residues. V dropped 2 bases and J dropped 0 bases, with 10 bases sitting between them. Looked up from germline, CDR1 is MNHEY and CDR2 is SMNVEV (reference sequence).

V is TRBV4-2 and J is TRBJ1-2; 9 bases match TRBD1. The CDR3 is made up of 18 amino acids. Germline lookup yields CDR1 LGHNA and CDR2 YNFKEQ. Germline trimming cut 1 base from V and 3 bases from J; bases unmatched to any gene: 12. CDR3 sequence (DNA): TGTGCCAGCAGCCAAGCCGGATCTCGGACAGGGGACGACTATGGCTACACCTTC. The encoded protein is CASSQAGSRTGDDYGYTF.

The V and J genes are TRBV27 and TRBJ1-5; D is undetermined. V was clipped by 6 bases and J by 3 bases, with 9 bases between them. The CDR3 spans 13 residues. Germline lookup yields CDR1 MNHEY and CDR2 SMNVEV (reference sequence). The CDR3 is CASSHSANQPQHF. The DNA of the CDR3 is TGTGCCAGCAGCCACTCGGCCAATCAGCCCCAGCATTTT.

This clone was observed a handful of times. The chain recombines TRBV18 with TRBJ2-5; D unresolved. Per the germline V gene, CDR1 is KGHSH and CDR2 is LQKENI. The V end was cut by 5 bases, the J end by 4 bases, with 11 bases between. This CDR3 has 13 amino acids. CDR3 protein: CASSSDPGETQYF. CDR3 nucleotides: TGTGCCAGCTCATCCGACCCCGGAGAGACCCAGTACTTC.

This clone was detected a few times. The chain combines TRBV7-9 with TRBJ1-6; D call uncertain. Trimming removed 6 bases from V and 7 bases from J, with 13 bases in between. Germline V lookup: CDR1 SEHNR, CDR2 FQNEAQ (reference sequence). The CDR3 is made up of 14 amino acids. CDR3 amino acids: CASSLRDLNSPLHF. CDR3 bases: TGTGCCAGCAGTCTAAGGGATTTGAATTCACCCCTCCACTTT.

The chain has TRBV29-1 and TRBJ1-1, with D unclear. The CDR3 extends over 11 amino acids. V lost 4 bases to trimming and J lost 4 bases, with 7 bases between them. Germline V gives CDR1 SQVTM, CDR2 ANQGSEA. Here the CDR3 reads CSVGRSTEAFF. In DNA, the CDR3 is TGCAGCGTTGGGCGCAGCACTGAAGCTTTCTTT.

This rearrangement joins TRBV7-2 to TRBJ1-2; 7 bases agree with TRBD1. This CDR3 spans 14 amino acids. Germline V gene sequence: CDR1 SGHTA, CDR2 FQGNSA. V shed 3 bases and J 5 bases; nucleotides not matched to a gene: 6. The CDR3: CASSFTGTEYGYTF. CDR3 nucleotides: TGTGCCAGCAGCTTTACCGGGACAGAGTATGGCTACACCTTC.

The rearrangement uses TRBV15 and TRBJ1-2; no clear D gene. This CDR3 has 12 amino acids. The germline V and J ends were trimmed by 1 base and 6 bases, with 6 bases remaining between them. CDR1 and CDR2 (germline): LNHNV, YYDKDF (reference sequence). The CDR3 DNA follows: TGTGCCACCAGCAGAGTTGCGGATGGCTACACCTTC. This translates into CATSRVADGYTF.

As regards this clone: Sequence at one end of the junction differs from germline and may be a read error. This chain joins TRBV4-3 and TRBJ2-7; unclear D gene. CDR1 is LGHNA, CDR2 YSLEER, per germline. CDR3 length equals 13 residues. CDR3 nucleotide sequence: TGCGCCAGCAGCCAAGAAACCTCGCTCGAGAAGTACTTC. Amino acids: CASSQETSLEKYF.

The V and J genes are TRBV30 and TRBJ1-1, with 7 bases matching TRBD1. The CDR3 has 15 residues. Unmatched junction bases numbered 18, after V lost 4 bases and J lost 10 bases. Germline CDR1 is GTSNPN and CDR2 is SVGIG (reference sequence). The DNA of the CDR3 is TGTGCCTGGAATGCCCATTGGAAGGGGGCCTTGGGAGCTTTCTTT. Protein sequence: CAWNAHWKGALGAFF.

This clone was detected only a few times. The chain employs TRBV9 and TRBJ2-7, with 11 bases identical to TRBD2. This CDR3 has 15 amino acids. Germline loops: CDR1 SGDLS, CDR2 YYNGEE. The V and J ends lost 0 bases and 3 bases, in that order; junction bases with no gene match: 2. The CDR3 loop is CASSVDGTSGYEQYF. CDR3 sequence (DNA): TGTGCCAGCAGCGTAGACGGGACTAGCGGCTACGAGCAGTACTTC. Complete variable domain (other parts from reference TRBV9 and TRBJ2-7): DSGVTQTPKHLITATGQRVTLRCSPRSGDLSVYWYQQSLDQGLQFLIQYYNGEERAKGNILERFSAQQFPDLHSELNLSSLELGDSALYFCASSVDGTSGYEQYFGPGTRLTVT.

J is TRBJ2-2 and V is TRBV10-3; the D is unclear. This CDR3 contains 14 residues. The germline V and J ends were trimmed by 0 bases and 6 bases, with 8 bases remaining between them. The germline CDR1 and CDR2 sequences are ENHRY and SYGVKD. DNA for the CDR3: TGTGCCATCAGTGAGTCGACCACTCCCGGGGAGCTGTTTTTT. Translation: CAISESTTPGELFF.

The V and J genes are TRBV30 and TRBJ1-3, with unresolved D. From germline, CDR1 is GTSNPN and CDR2 SVGIG (reference sequence). This CDR3 is 12 amino acids long. V was cut by 4 bases and J by 3 bases, with 7 bases left in between. The CDR3 coding sequence is TGTGCCTGGACAGCTGGTGGAAACACCATATATTTT. This translates into CAWTAGGNTIYF.

This rearrangement joins TRBV28 to TRBJ2-1; a possible D gene is TRBD2 (6 bases). Germline loops: CDR1 MDHEN, CDR2 SYDVKM. The CDR3 is 17 residues long. Trimming shortened V by 3 bases and J by 2 bases, and 17 bases separated the two germline ends. This CDR3 is CASSFIVGGPTYNEQFF. In nucleotides, the CDR3 is TGTGCCAGCAGTTTCATCGTCGGGGGACCTACCTACAATGAGCAGTTCTTC. The full variable domain, in which reference TRBV28 and TRBJ2-1 provide the parts outside the CDR3, is DVKVTQSSRYLVKRTGEKVFLECVQDMDHENMFWYRQDPGLGLRLIYFSYDVKMKEKGDIPEGYSVSREKKERFSLILESASTNQTSMYLCASSFIVGGPTYNEQFFGPGTRLTVL.

The J gene is TRBJ1-4, the V gene TRBV18; D is unresolved. Looked up from germline, CDR1 is KGHSH and CDR2 is LQKENI. V lost 5 bases, J lost 5 bases, and 12 bases lay in between. The CDR3 has 14 amino acids. The CDR3 loop is CASSVRQANEKLFF. CDR3 bases: TGTGCCAGCTCAGTTCGGCAGGCGAATGAAAAACTGTTTTTT.

This chain connects TRBV18 to TRBJ2-7; no firm D call. The CDR3 is made up of 14 amino acids. The V gene lost 0 bases and the J gene lost 2 bases, with 8 bases spanning the gap. Germline V gene lookup returns CDR1 KGHSH and CDR2 LQKENI. The CDR3 region is CASSPPPLPYEQYF. CDR3 nucleotides: TGTGCCAGCTCACCACCCCCTTTACCCTACGAGCAGTACTTC.

This rearrangement joins TRBV10-2 to TRBJ1-6; TRBD1 matches 9 bases. Germline-derived CDR1 and CDR2 are WSHSY and SAAADI. The V segment lost 5 bases and the J segment 7 bases; nucleotides outside the gene matches: 9. The CDR3 is 16 amino acids. The CDR3 region has the DNA TGCGCCAGCAGTTTGACCCCCGGGACAGGGAATTCACCCCTCCACTTT. Encoded protein: CASSLTPGTGNSPLHF.

In DNA form, the CDR3 reads TGCGCCAGCAGCTTAGGACCCGAAGATGAGCAGTTCTTC. Translation: CASSLGPEDEQFF. The V call is TRBV5-1, the J call TRBJ2-1, with D hard to call. This CDR3 has 13 residues. Trimming shortened V by 2 bases and J by 8 bases, and 11 bases separated the two germline ends. Germline loops: CDR1 SGHRS, CDR2 YFSETQ.

This rearrangement joins TRBV29-1 to TRBJ1-1; D is uncertain. Germline V gene sequence: CDR1 SQVTM, CDR2 ANQGSEA. CDR3 length equals 13 residues. The germline V and J ends were trimmed by 3 bases and 0 bases, with 8 bases remaining between them. For the CDR3, the DNA is TGCAGCGTTGATTGCGAAGTGAACACTGAAGCTTTCTTT. Residues: CSVDCEVNTEAFF.